The 2 T cell receptor beta chains reported below all come from one sample, sequenced in a study of CD8 T cells in ankylosing spondylitis. Study-wide points: A motif of roughly 8 highly homologous TCR beta variants was seen as apparently characteristic of ankylosing spondylitis blood.

TCRdb re-analysed the 5' RACE reads in MiXCR, keeping a single row per CDR3 protein. The sample has about 510,000 distinct CDR3 sequences; approximately 5.3% are singletons. Their antigens remain unidentified. Material: blood, either unsorted or a sorted T cell fraction (not recorded which). The origin of the receptors is a male donor with ankylosing spondylitis.

In its sample, this clonotype was seen many times. The V gene is TRBV7-2, the J gene TRBJ2-3; 10 bases agree with TRBD2. CDR1 and CDR2 (germline): SGHTA, FQGNSA. V lost 5 bases and J lost 6; bases outside the gene matches: 5. The length of the CDR3 is 14 residues. CDR3 amino acids: CASSAGTSVDTQYF. CDR3 DNA: TGTGCCAGCAGCGCCGGGACTAGCGTGGATACGCAGTATTTT.

This clonotype was observed at least ten times. This sequence joins TRBV20-1 and TRBJ2-3; 15 bases agree with TRBD2. CDR3 length: 15 amino acids. Germline-derived CDR1 and CDR2 are DFQATT and SNEGSKA (reference sequence). After removal of 5 bases from V and 6 bases from J, the junction contained 6 bases not matched to a gene. As DNA, the CDR3 is TGCAGTGCTTCTCGGACTAGCGGGAGGGCGGATACGCAGTATTTT. Its translation: CSASRTSGRADTQYF.